This TCR beta chain came from a study of T cells in narcolepsy. This table comes from immunoSEQ multiplex PCR, and its TCRdb copy is limited to in-frame clones, with some not included. The sample holds 35,000 to 40,000 clones; around 85% are singletons and the top ten take 1.6%. The CDR3 length is 13 residues. Trimming removed 6 bases from V and 4 bases from J, with 13 bases in between. Germline values: CDR1 MNHEY, CDR2 SMNVEV (reference sequence). Material: CD45RA- memory CD4+ T cells from PBMCs. V usage is TRBV27 and J usage is TRBJ2-7; tentatively, D is TRBD2 (5 bases). The source is a human donor with narcolepsy. CDR3 in DNA: TGTGCCAGCAGGAATATAGGAGGATACGAGCAGTACTTC. Residues: CASRNIGGYEQYF.